Below, 4 T cell receptor beta chains from the same sample are listed, as sequenced in a study of control samples from healthy donors and cancer patients. Assay: immunoSEQ multiplex PCR; the TCRdb copy retains only in-frame clones and omits some. The sample holds under 150,000 clones; 75% to 90% are singletons and the top ten take around 1.1%. The material sequenced was PBMCs. The receptor set was obtained from a woman in her forties or fifties with colorectal cancer.

The genes are TRBV6-5 and TRBJ1-2; perhaps TRBD1 as D (5 bases). The CDR3 totals 14 residues. The germline V gene encodes CDR1 MNHEY and CDR2 SVGAGI. The V end was cut by 5 bases, the J end by 7 bases, with 17 bases between. CDR3: CASSPTPGWGGYTF. The CDR3 DNA reads TGTGCCAGCAGTCCTACCCCAGGGTGGGGTGGCTACACCTTC.

This chain joins TRBV19 and TRBJ1-2; 7 bases line up with TRBD1. Germline CDR1 LNHDA, CDR2 SQIVND (reference sequence). The CDR3 extends over 15 amino acids. J was trimmed by 4 bases and V by 8 bases; bases with no gene match: 13. In DNA, the CDR3 is TGTGCCAGTTCACGTCGACAGGGAGAAGGCTATGGCTACACCTTC. This translates into CASSRRQGEGYGYTF.

A remark on this clone: Germline and junction disagree at one end, which may indicate a read error. The CDR3: CASSLDRGNAEAFF. The CDR3 region has the DNA TGTGCCAGCAGCCTAGACAGGGGGAACGCTGAAGCTTTCTTT. The rearrangement joins TRBV6-5 to TRBJ1-1; 9 nucleotides match TRBD1. This CDR3 has 14 amino acids. The germline V gene has CDR1 MNHEY and CDR2 SVGAGI.

This chain uses TRBV18 with TRBJ2-7; 8 nucleotides match TRBD1. V was clipped by 0 bases and J by 4 bases; unmatched bases: 5. Germline lookup yields CDR1 KGHSH and CDR2 LQKENI. CDR3 length: 15 residues. DNA of the CDR3: TGTGCCAGCTCACCACCGGGACAGGATAGGTACGAGCAGTACTTC. It encodes CASSPPGQDRYEQYF.